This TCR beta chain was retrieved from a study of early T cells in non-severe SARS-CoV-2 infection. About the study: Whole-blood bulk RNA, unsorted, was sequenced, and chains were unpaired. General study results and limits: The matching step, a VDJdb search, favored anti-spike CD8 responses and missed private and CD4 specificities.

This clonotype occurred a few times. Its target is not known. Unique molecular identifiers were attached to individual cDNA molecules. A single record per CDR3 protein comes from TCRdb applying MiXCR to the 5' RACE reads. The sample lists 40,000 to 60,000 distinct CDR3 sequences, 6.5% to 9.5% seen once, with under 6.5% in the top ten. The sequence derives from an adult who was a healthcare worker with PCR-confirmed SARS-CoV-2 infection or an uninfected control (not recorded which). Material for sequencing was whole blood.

CDR3 coding DNA: TGTGCCAGCAGCTTAGCGGGGCCGAACCCCCTCCACTTT. This translates into CASSLAGPNPLHF. V usage is TRBV7-9 and J usage is TRBJ1-6; possible D gene TRBD1, 5 bases. Trimming pared 0 bases from V and 13 bases from J, leaving 10 bases between. The CDR3 spans 13 residues. Germline CDR1 is SEHNR and CDR2 is FQNEAQ (reference sequence).